This T cell receptor beta chain was sequenced during a study of long-term antiretroviral therapy in people with HIV (dated by TCRdb to between 2021 and 2024). Some background on the complete study: Collection of the earliest samples took place about a decade ahead of the 2015 WHO recommendation for immediate ART, at a time when ART was typically delayed until CD4 counts fell. A retrospective serial study tested whether ART initiation and durable HIV suppression were associated with changes in peripheral blood TRB repertoire composition and diversity. From some 27 adults with confirmed HIV infection, the cohort provided under 200 cryopreserved PBMC samples, gathered serially across a mean of around six years (range 1-12). Among the 30 or so participants with HIV, around ten were female. No cross-contamination during QIAcube processing turned up in test extractions that ran a monoclonal T-cell line alongside some 34 polyclonal samples.

Beyond this particular receptor, the publication reports: ART initiation was associated with a significant increase in TRB diversity, but diversity stayed significantly below transplant donor controls even after long-term ART. The samples were dated from about 2003 to 2018, and the ART regimens that were used may be less effective than current ART regimens. Because pre-ART samples had limited cell numbers, profiling was done on unsorted PBMC rather than on sorted CD4+ and CD8+ T cells. The repertoire was dominated across all time points by expanded TRB clones identified before ART initiation, although this dominance was seen to fluctuate and to decrease in many PLHIV after ART. Narrower CDR3 length ranges were observed in HIV repertoires than in controls, and an antigen-experienced repertoire with only a slight naive shift after ART was suggested by the network structure. Inferences about post-ART repertoire changes were limited because no data were available on ART adherence, viral resistance or therapy changes. Because PBMC availability was limited, only the TCR beta chain was sequenced, with no alpha chain pairing.

V and J are truncated by 9 bases and 0 bases respectively, leaving an intervening sequence of 12 bases. The CDR3 runs 14 amino acids, cysteine and phenylalanine included. Only the CDR3 DNA is retained, 42 bases long and in frame from the first base. The germline V gene (reference sequence) sets CDR1 to LNHNV and CDR2 to YYDKDF. As concerns this clone: The antigen it recognizes is unknown. It has no much larger one-base neighbor in the sample; base qualities were not kept.

The immunoSEQ hsTCRB v3.0 assay was used at survey level resolution to sequence the TRB variable region. TRB sequencing targeted a depth of roughly 40,000-55,000 T-cell genomes per sample. An Illumina MiSeq with a v3 150-cycle kit was used to sequence the pooled TRB libraries. On the authors' methods: Repertoire analysis was performed in R inside a reproducible Nextflow workflow that covered QC, data transformation and analysis. Custom analyses were implemented in LymphoSeq2, an R package for AIRR-Seq data exploration. A few samples that produced fewer than 5000 total TRB sequences were removed, so some 190 HIV repertoires were analyzed. Among the 180 or so HIV repertoires that were kept, 59 were collected before ART initiation and 120 to 140 were collected after ART initiation. Each repertoire was downsampled to 5000 TRB nucleotide sequences, and summary statistics were averaged across 100 downsampling iterations. The analysis kept only TRB sequences whose CDR3 regions were at least seven amino acids long. A Shannon entropy-derived clonality score and the Gini coefficient were used to measure diversity. In the repertoire networks, any two of the top 5000 CDR3 amino acid sequences were connected whenever the two sequences differed by an edit distance of one. GLIPH2 predicted antigen specificity groups and MHC restriction for TRB CDR3 amino acid sequences. Known CMV, EBV, HIV or tissue antigen associations were flagged by matching CDR3 amino acid sequences against VDJdb and McPAS-TCR. Pre-ART, post-ART and control groups were compared with Wilcoxon signed-rank tests and Holm-Bonferroni correction. The table was pulled from immuneACCESS by TCRdb, which kept in-frame rearrangements only. Such tables lose some clones; where checked, under half of the loss comes from unresolved V genes, and the rest has no known cause. V, J and clone size are those of that table, while D and trimming were read from the DNA. The sample table holds almost 30,000 clones, of which about 90% were seen once. The top ten constitute roughly 8% of the sample.

Participants were included only if at least one PBMC sample before ART initiation and at least two post-ART samples were available. Every participant with HIV received treatment in the United States of America. Before DNA extraction, cryopreserved samples of roughly 0.95-10 million PBMC were thawed and washed. At the time of the earliest PBMC sample for each participant with HIV, ages ranged from 23 to 54 years. PBMC samples were contributed by each participant from 1-4 timepoints before ART initiation and 2-8 timepoints after ART initiation, with a median of 7 samples. For every participant, serial HIV viral load, CD4+ T-cell count, ART history and demographic data were obtained. Genomic DNA was extracted from unsorted PBMC with a Qiagen kit on a QIAcube, processed in batches of 12 samples.

This sample comprised unsorted PBMCs, obtained 3.2 years before starting antiretroviral therapy. This TCR was recovered from a man aged 45-65 years with HIV. The rearrangement joined TRBV15 to TRBJ1-3; the D gene lacks a confident call. The CDR3 region: CATSYSYSGNTIYF. The base sequence is TGTGCCACGAGCTACTCCTACTCTGGAAACACCATATATTTT. Full variable domain (CDR3 extended with the reference TRBV15 and TRBJ1-3 proteins): DAMVIQNPRYQVTQFGKPVTLSCSQTLNHNVMYWYQQKSSQAPKLLFHYYDKDFNNEADTPDNFQSRRPNTSFCFLDIRSPGLGDTAMYLCATSYSYSGNTIYFGEGSWLTVV.